This T cell receptor beta chain emerged from a study of T cell repertoires in cytomegalovirus infection. The overall study: Public TCR beta signatures indicated both CMV infection and matching HLA type. Study-wide findings and caveats: HLA-C-restricted CMV-specific TCR beta clonotypes were dominant in the ex vivo response. Of the TCR beta families, the public ones yielded a cumulative frequency that identified carriers of CMV plus the relevant HLA.

CDR3 length: 14 residues. Germline values: CDR1 SGHDT, CDR2 YYEEEE. Between the trimmed V and J ends, which lost 3 bases and 10 bases, there was a span of 17 bases. This clonotype has at least ten counts. The antigen is undetermined. MiXCR, applied by TCRdb to the reads, yields one record per CDR3 protein. There are about 740,000 distinct CDR3 sequences in the sample; roughly 36% occur only once, and 2.5% to 3% lies in the top ten. The receptor was isolated from a human donor in good health (CMV status not recorded). Some clones in this sample may be carry-over from other donors' samples. The rearrangement links TRBV5-6 to TRBJ2-1; D uncertain. Specimen: PBMCs. CDR3 sequence reads: CASSSASKSREQFF. The CDR3 DNA follows: TGTGCCAGCAGCTCAGCATCTAAATCACGCGAGCAGTTCTTC.